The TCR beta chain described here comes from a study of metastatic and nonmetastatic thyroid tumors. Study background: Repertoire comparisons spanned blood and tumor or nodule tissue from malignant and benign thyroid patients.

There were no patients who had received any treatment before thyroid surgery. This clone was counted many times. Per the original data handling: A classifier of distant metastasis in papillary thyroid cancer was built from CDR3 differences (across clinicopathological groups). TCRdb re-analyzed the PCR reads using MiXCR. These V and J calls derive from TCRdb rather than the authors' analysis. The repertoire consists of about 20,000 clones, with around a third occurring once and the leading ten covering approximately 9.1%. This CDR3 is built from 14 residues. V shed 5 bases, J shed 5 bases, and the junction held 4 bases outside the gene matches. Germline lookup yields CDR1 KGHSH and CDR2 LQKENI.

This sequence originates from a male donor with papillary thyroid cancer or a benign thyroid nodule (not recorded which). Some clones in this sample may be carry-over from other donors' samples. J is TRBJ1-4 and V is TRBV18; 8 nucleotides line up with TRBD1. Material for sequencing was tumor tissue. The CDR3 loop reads CASSSTGDNEKLFF. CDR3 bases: TGTGCCAGCTCATCGACAGGGGACAATGAAAAACTGTTTTTT.